The 21 T cell receptor beta chains reported below all come from one sample, sequenced in a study of blood T cell repertoires in COVID-19. The protocol was immunoSEQ multiplex PCR, while the TCRdb copy is restricted to in-frame clones and leaves out a portion. The table has 170,000 or so clones, 85% to 95% seen once. Sequences were obtained from peripheral blood. The origin of the receptors is a man between 45 and 60 years old with acute or convalescent COVID-19.

The chain combines TRBV7-6 with TRBJ1-1; 7 nucleotides match TRBD1. CDR1 is SGHVS and CDR2 is FNYEAQ in the germline V gene. The length of the CDR3 is 16 residues. The V segment lost 0 bases and the J segment 1 base; nucleotides outside the gene matches: 5. The CDR3 spells CASSLAIGQENTEAFF. CDR3 nucleotides: TGTGCCAGCAGCTTAGCGATCGGACAGGAGAACACTGAAGCTTTCTTT.

The V call is TRBV18, the J call TRBJ1-2; TRBD1 agrees at 11 bases. CDR1 is KGHSH, CDR2 LQKENI, per germline. This CDR3 comprises 16 residues. The V and J ends lost 2 bases and 6 bases, in that order; junction bases with no gene match: 8. The CDR3 sequence is CASSPGGGQGADGYTF. The CDR3 DNA reads TGTGCCAGCTCACCAGGTGGAGGACAGGGGGCGGATGGCTACACCTTC.

This chain uses TRBV7-3 with TRBJ2-1; weak D call: TRBD2 (6 bases). Per germline, CDR1 SGHTA and CDR2 FQGTGA. The V end was cut by 0 bases, the J end by 3 bases, with 9 bases between. The CDR3 spans 15 residues. CDR3 sequence: CASSLTSSVYNEQFF. CDR3 DNA sequence: TGTGCCAGCAGCTTAACTTCTAGCGTCTACAATGAGCAGTTCTTC.

In its sample, this clone was seen many times. V usage is TRBV30 and J usage is TRBJ1-2; TRBD1 aligns across 8 bases. The CDR3 sequence is 15 residues long. The trim removed 1 base at V and 7 bases at J, leaving 11 bases unmatched. Germline V gene sequence: CDR1 GTSNPN, CDR2 SVGIG (reference sequence). CDR3 sequence: CAWSATRGQGGGYTF. The CDR3 nucleotides read TGTGCCTGGAGTGCGACCCGAGGACAGGGTGGTGGCTACACCTTC.

The V gene is TRBV5-5, the J gene TRBJ1-2; 7 nucleotides align to TRBD1. The V segment lost 4 bases and the J segment 0 bases; nucleotides outside the gene matches: 3. The CDR3 consists of 14 residues. The germline V gene has CDR1 SGHKS and CDR2 YYEKEE (reference sequence). For the CDR3, the DNA is TGTGCCAGCAGCAGGGACAGAACTAACTATGGCTACACCTTC. It is translated as CASSRDRTNYGYTF.

The genes are TRBV9 and TRBJ1-1; 7 bases align to TRBD1. The germline gives CDR1 SGDLS, CDR2 YYNGEE. This CDR3 has 14 amino acids. Trimming at V came to 3 bases and at J to 8 bases, leaving 10 bases not matched to a gene. CDR3 loop: CASSARNRGGEAFF. Here the CDR3 DNA reads TGTGCCAGCAGCGCAAGGAACAGGGGCGGGGAAGCTTTCTTT.

V and J are TRBV7-2 and TRBJ2-1, with 7 bases lining up with TRBD1. The CDR3 runs 16 residues. The junction had 9 bases not matched to a gene; V was cut back by 1 base and J by 6 bases. Germline CDR1 is SGHTA and CDR2 is FQGNSA. CDR3 in amino acids: CASSLEARGRGNEQFF. The CDR3 DNA reads TGTGCCAGCAGCTTAGAGGCAAGGGGGCGCGGCAATGAGCAGTTCTTC.

The chain recombines TRBV28 with TRBJ2-7; the match to TRBD1 covers 9 bases. The V and J ends lost 8 bases and 7 bases, in that order; junction bases with no gene match: 15. CDR3 size: 15 residues. CDR1 is MDHEN and CDR2 is SYDVKM in the germline V gene. The CDR3 sequence: CASGAPGQGRWEQYF. Written as DNA, the CDR3 is TGTGCCAGCGGGGCGCCGGGACAGGGACGTTGGGAGCAGTACTTC.

V and J are TRBV7-2 and TRBJ2-1, with 14 bases fitting TRBD2. Germline loops: CDR1 SGHTA, CDR2 FQGNSA. The J segment lost 6 bases and the V segment lost 1 base, leaving 5 bases of the junction unmatched. The CDR3 has 17 amino acids. The CDR3 protein is CASSLGGTSGRGNEQFF. The CDR3, as DNA: TGTGCCAGCAGCTTAGGCGGGACTAGCGGGAGAGGCAATGAGCAGTTCTTC.

The rearrangement joins TRBV9 to TRBJ1-1; a weak D match, TRBD1 (5 bases). There are 15 residues in the CDR3. The V end lost 2 bases, the J end lost 11 bases, and 22 bases lay between the germline ends. Germline CDR1 SGDLS, CDR2 YYNGEE. Here the CDR3 reads CASSVGGGRGNPAFF. The CDR3 DNA reads as TGTGCCAGCAGCGTCGGCGGGGGACGGGGGAACCCGGCTTTCTTT.

V gene TRBV15 combines with J gene TRBJ2-1; TRBD2 matches at 9 bases. CDR1 and CDR2 from the germline V gene are LNHNV and YYDKDF (reference sequence). V dropped 1 base and J dropped 8; count of bases not matched to a gene: 6. This CDR3 has 15 amino acids. The CDR3 is CATSRGSGSFHEQFF. CDR3 bases: TGTGCCACCAGCAGAGGTAGCGGGAGTTTCCATGAGCAGTTCTTC.

This chain links TRBV2 with TRBJ2-5, with D maybe TRBD2 (5 bases). Trimming pared 7 bases from V and 6 bases from J, leaving 9 bases between. Per the germline V gene, CDR1 is SNHLY and CDR2 is FYNNEI. This CDR3 is built from 11 residues. Here the CDR3 reads CASIGVQTQYF. CDR3 nucleotide sequence: TGTGCCAGCATCGGGGTGCAGACCCAGTACTTC.

The chain carries TRBV5-1 and TRBJ1-4; D gene unclear. The CDR3 has 14 residues. The germline V gene encodes CDR1 SGHRS and CDR2 YFSETQ. V lost 0 bases, J lost 3 bases, and 6 bases lay in between. CDR3 sequence (DNA): TGCGCCAGCAGCTTGGGAGCTGCTAATGAAAAACTGTTTTTT. Amino acids: CASSLGAANEKLFF.

The gene calls are TRBV6-4 and TRBJ2-1; the match to TRBD2 covers 11 bases. V lost 5 bases to trimming and J lost 6 bases; unmatched junction nucleotides: 6. The CDR3 is 15 residues long. Germline V gene lookup returns CDR1 MRHNA and CDR2 SNTAGT. The DNA of the CDR3 is TGTGCCAGCAGTTCACTAGCGGGAGTTAGCAATGAGCAGTTCTTC. Translating gives CASSSLAGVSNEQFF.

The chain combines TRBV6-4 with TRBJ1-5, with no clear D. The CDR3 is 15 residues long. From germline, CDR1 is MRHNA and CDR2 SNTAGT. Trimming removed 3 bases from V and 0 bases from J, with 9 bases in between. CDR3: CASSENSHSNQPQHF. In nucleotides, the CDR3 is TGTGCCAGCAGTGAAAACAGCCATAGCAATCAGCCCCAGCATTTT.

Only one count was recorded for this clone. The V and J genes are TRBV2 and TRBJ2-2, with TRBD1 identical over 7 bases. Trimming removed 5 bases from V and 4 bases from J; junction bases left unmatched: 7. In germline, CDR1 is SNHLY, CDR2 FYNNEI. This CDR3 comprises 15 residues. CDR3 nucleotides: TGTGCCAGCAGTAAAGGACAGGTACTCACCGGGGAGCTGTTTTTT. Translating gives CASSKGQVLTGELFF.

The rearrangement joins TRBV6-2 or TRBV6-3 to TRBJ1-4; no clear D. The CDR3 is made up of 14 amino acids. Trimming took off 2 bases at V and 0 bases at J, with 4 bases between the two ends. Germline CDR1 MNHEY, CDR2 SVGEGT. CDR3 sequence: CASSYVATNEKLFF. In DNA, the CDR3 is TGTGCCAGCAGTTACGTCGCAACTAATGAAAAACTGTTTTTT.

The V call is TRBV11-2, the J call TRBJ1-6; a weak D match, TRBD1 (5 bases). V was pared by 5 bases and J by 0 bases, with 11 bases between. Germline-derived CDR1 and CDR2 are SGHAT and FQNNGV. The CDR3 has 16 residues. The CDR3 coding sequence is TGTGCCAGCAGCCTCAGGGCGAGCTCCTATAATTCACCCCTCCACTTT. Protein: CASSLRASSYNSPLHF.

This chain connects TRBV29-1 to TRBJ1-2, with D hard to call. This CDR3 comprises 11 residues. Germline V gene data show CDR1 as SQVTM and CDR2 as ANQGSEA. V was clipped by 7 bases and J by 5 bases, with 11 bases between them. The CDR3 protein is CSAELLYGYTF. For the CDR3, the DNA is TGCAGCGCAGAACTCCTATATGGCTACACCTTC. The complete variable domain, with remaining parts taken from reference TRBV29-1 and TRBJ1-2, reads SAVISQKPSRDICQRGTSLTIQCQVDSQVTMMFWYRQQPGQSLTLIATANQGSEATYESGFVIDKFPISRPNLTFSTLTVSNMSPEDSSIYLCSAELLYGYTFGSGTRLTVV.

The rearrangement joins TRBV10-3 to TRBJ2-7, with TRBD2 matching over 7 bases. V was clipped by 10 bases and J by 4 bases; unmatched bases: 10. Per the germline V gene, CDR1 is ENHRY and CDR2 is SYGVKD. This CDR3 is 13 amino acids long. CDR3 coding DNA: TGTGCCACCGGGTTGGCGGGGGAGTACGAGCAGTACGTC. It specifies CATGLAGEYEQYV.

The rearrangement links TRBV7-6 to TRBJ1-1; perhaps TRBD1 as D (5 bases). The CDR3 sequence is 13 residues long. Germline V lookup: CDR1 SGHVS, CDR2 FNYEAQ. V gave up 4 bases and J gave up 5 bases, with 11 bases separating them. CDR3: CASSSQGFTEAFF. The CDR3 nucleotides are TGTGCCAGCAGCTCTCAGGGTTTTACTGAAGCTTTCTTT. The full variable domain, in which reference TRBV7-6 and TRBJ1-1 provide the parts outside the CDR3, is GAGVSQSPRYKVTKRGQDVALRCDPISGHVSLYWYRQALGQGPEFLTYFNYEAQQDKSGLPNDRFSAERPEGSISTLTIQRTEQRDSAMYRCASSSQGFTEAFFGQGTRLTVV.